A single sample is the source of the 13 T cell receptor beta chains below, sequenced in a study of shared clonotypes between healthy human individuals (TCRdb year 2020). Library preparation was by the immunoSEQ multiplex PCR assay. In its TCRdb copy, this immuneACCESS table keeps in-frame sequences only and misses some clones. Where compared with another copy, unresolved V genes explain less than half of these, and the others have no known cause. In this sample the table shows approximately 2.3 million clones, 90% to 95% of which occur a single time. The ten most abundant clones make up about 0.39% of the sample. Sequenced: naive CD4+ T cells from PBMCs. This specimen's cell subset or site label, per the study, means: CD45RA+ positively selected. These receptors originate from a man between 18 and 35 years old in good health. Some clones in this sample may be carry-over from other donors' samples.

V gene TRBV29-1 combines with J gene TRBJ2-7; a weak D match, TRBD1 (5 bases). CDR1 is SQVTM, CDR2 ANQGSEA, per germline. This CDR3 contains 12 residues. With 4 bases removed from V and 3 bases from J, the gap between germline ends came to 10 bases. The chain's CDR3 is CSVGGLVYEQYF. The CDR3 nucleotides read TGCAGCGTTGGGGGCCTAGTCTACGAGCAGTACTTC.

The chain combines TRBV7-8 with TRBJ1-1; possibly TRBD1 for D (5 bases). V lost 2 bases, J lost 4 bases, and 11 bases lay in between. The CDR3 is 14 amino acids. Germline values: CDR1 SGHVS, CDR2 FQNEAQ. CDR3 protein: CASSLQGVGTEAFF. The CDR3 DNA is TGTGCCAGCAGCTTACAGGGAGTGGGCACTGAAGCTTTCTTT.

The chain is built from TRBV19 and TRBJ1-4; TRBD1 aligns across 8 bases. Trimming cost V 4 bases and J 8 bases; bases outside gene matches: 9. This CDR3 is built from 15 residues. Looked up from germline, CDR1 is LNHDA and CDR2 is SQIVND (reference sequence). CDR3 residues: CASSTTGGVREKLFF. In DNA, the CDR3 is TGTGCCAGTAGTACCACAGGGGGAGTTCGGGAAAAACTGTTTTTT.

V and J are TRBV5-6 and TRBJ2-1; D is perhaps TRBD1 (5 bases). This CDR3 comprises 12 residues. Germline lookup yields CDR1 SGHDT and CDR2 YYEEEE. The V end was cut by 3 bases, the J end by 7 bases, with 8 bases between. This chain's CDR3 is CASSSSGNEQFF. The CDR3 DNA reads as TGTGCCAGCAGCTCCTCAGGGAATGAGCAGTTCTTC.

CDR3 loop: CASSSGDRDIEEKLFF. DNA of the CDR3: TGTGCCAGCAGTTCGGGCGACCGGGACATAGAAGAAAAACTGTTTTTT. This chain links TRBV28 with TRBJ1-4; D may be TRBD1 (6 bases). The CDR3 contains 16 residues. V was pared by 4 bases and J by 8 bases, with 20 bases between. Germline values: CDR1 MDHEN, CDR2 SYDVKM.

The V gene is TRBV15, the J gene TRBJ1-5, with 10 bases that match TRBD1. Germline CDR1 and CDR2: LNHNV and YYDKDF (reference sequence). The junction had 9 bases not matched to a gene; V was cut back by 5 bases and J by 5 bases. This CDR3 is built from 16 residues. The CDR3 is CATSRRIGQGDQPQHF. As DNA, the CDR3 is TGTGCCACCAGCCGACGGATCGGACAGGGGGATCAGCCCCAGCATTTT. Based on the CDR3 plus reference TRBV15 and TRBJ1-5, the full variable domain is DAMVIQNPRYQVTQFGKPVTLSCSQTLNHNVMYWYQQKSSQAPKLLFHYYDKDFNNEADTPDNFQSRRPNTSFCFLDIRSPGLGDTAMYLCATSRRIGQGDQPQHFGDGTRLSIL.

The chain couples TRBV19 to TRBJ2-1; 9 bases align to TRBD1. The CDR3 has 16 amino acids. Germline V gives CDR1 LNHDA, CDR2 SQIVND (reference sequence). The J segment lost 7 bases and the V segment lost 3 bases, leaving 10 bases of the junction unmatched. CDR3 bases: TGTGCCAGTAGTATCCCCGGGACAGGGCCTAGGAATGAGCAGTTCTTC. Protein sequence: CASSIPGTGPRNEQFF.

The chain uses TRBV9 and TRBJ2-3; D call uncertain. The CDR3 has 14 residues. The V and J ends lost 4 bases and 1 base respectively, with 10 bases between them. Germline V lookup: CDR1 SGDLS, CDR2 YYNGEE. Written as DNA, the CDR3 is TGTGCCAGCAGCCTACGGTCGGGCACAGATACGCAGTATTTT. Encoded protein: CASSLRSGTDTQYF.

As to this clone: Additional DNA sequences in this sample encode the identical CDR3. This chain uses TRBV28 with TRBJ1-1, with unresolved D. CDR3 length: 12 residues. Germline V gene lookup returns CDR1 MDHEN and CDR2 SYDVKM. V dropped 5 bases and J dropped 1 base, with 5 bases sitting between them. The DNA of the CDR3 is TGTGCCAGCAGTCTGCAGAACACTGAAGCTTTCTTT. Protein sequence: CASSLQNTEAFF.

The chain combines TRBV29-1 with TRBJ2-7, with 9 bases aligning to TRBD1. The CDR3 contains 14 residues. The germline CDR1 and CDR2 sequences are SQVTM and ANQGSEA. With V trimmed by 5 bases and J by 2 bases, 7 bases remained unmatched. For the CDR3, the DNA is TGCAGCGTTAGGGGGACAGGGACTGCCTACGAGCAGTACTTC. This encodes CSVRGTGTAYEQYF.

The chain carries TRBV29-1 and TRBJ1-2; 8 bases align to TRBD1. CDR1 and CDR2 from the germline V gene are SQVTM and ANQGSEA. V shed 6 bases, J shed 7 bases, and the junction held 4 bases outside the gene matches. The CDR3 totals 11 residues. The CDR3 DNA follows: TGCAGCGTACAGGGGGGCTTTGGCTACACCTTC. This encodes CSVQGGFGYTF. Looking up the rest from reference TRBV29-1 and TRBJ1-2 gives the full variable domain: SAVISQKPSRDICQRGTSLTIQCQVDSQVTMMFWYRQQPGQSLTLIATANQGSEATYESGFVIDKFPISRPNLTFSTLTVSNMSPEDSSIYLCSVQGGFGYTFGSGTRLTVV.

V usage is TRBV11-2 and J usage is TRBJ2-7; D possibly corresponds to TRBD2 (5 bases). This CDR3 has 14 amino acids. The germline V gene encodes CDR1 SGHAT and CDR2 FQNNGV. Trimming stripped 5 bases from V and 0 bases from J, with 11 bases between. The chain's CDR3 is CASSPRTHSYEQYF. CDR3 DNA: TGTGCCAGCAGCCCTCGGACTCACTCCTACGAGCAGTACTTC.

This chain joins TRBV7-9 and TRBJ2-7, with 7 positions matching TRBD2. Germline V CDR1 and CDR2: SEHNR, FQNEAQ (reference sequence). This CDR3 is built from 15 residues. With V trimmed by 5 bases and J by 2 bases, 9 bases remained unmatched. For the CDR3, the DNA is TGTGCCAGCAGCCCAAGACTAGCCCAACCCTACGAGCAGTACTTC. Its protein is CASSPRLAQPYEQYF.